Listed below are T cell receptor beta chains from one sample, sequenced in a study of identical twins. Each CDR3 protein gets one entry after TCRdb re-called the 5' RACE reads with MiXCR. The top ten clones hold under 3.5% of a sample with approximately 600,000 distinct CDR3 sequences, around 9.6% of them seen once. These data also formed part of another study, on yellow fever vaccine responses in identical twins.

Sequencing was performed on PBMCs. The receptors stem from a woman aged 18 to 35 in good health. CDR3s include the opening cysteine and the closing phenylalanine or tryptophan. A D gene is named only where the DNA matches it firmly. The size field is filled for only some rows; it gives once, few, many or a size class.

D gene	J gene	clone size	V gene	CDR3 protein	CDR3 DNA
-	TRBJ2-7	-	TRBV4-2	CASSQASPSSYEQYF	TGTGCCAGCAGCCAAGCTAGCCCTAGCTCCTACGAGCAGTACTTC
-	TRBJ2-4	once	TRBV6-5	CASSNSGLEKAKNIQYF	TGTGCCAGCAGTAACTCTGGCTTAGAGAAGGCCAAAAACATTCAGTACTTC
-	TRBJ2-1	-	TRBV4-3	CASSQGVGYNEQFF	TGCGCCAGCAGCCAAGGAGTCGGGTACAATGAGCAGTTCTTC
TRBD1	TRBJ1-2	-	TRBV12-3/TRBV12-4	CASSGTTGGSRGYTF	TGTGCCAGCAGTGGAACGACAGGGGGCTCTCGTGGCTACACCTTC
-	TRBJ2-3	-	TRBV19	CASSIAIRDTDTQYF	TGTGCCAGTAGTATAGCTATCAGGGACACAGATACGCAGTATTTT
TRBD2	TRBJ2-3	few	TRBV11-2	CASSLGSLGRLADTQYF	TGTGCCAGCAGCTTAGGGTCGCTCGGGAGGCTAGCAGATACGCAGTATTTT
-	TRBJ2-7	many	TRBV29-1	CSAKGGTYEQYF	TGCAGTGCCAAGGGCGGAACCTACGAGCAGTACTTC
-	TRBJ2-7	many	TRBV29-1	CSVGGGAEYEQYF	TGCAGCGTTGGTGGGGGGGCGGAATACGAGCAGTACTTC
-	TRBJ2-2	many	TRBV20-1	CSAKKGTNTGELFF	TGCAGTGCTAAGAAGGGCACGAACACCGGGGAGCTGTTTTTT
-	TRBJ2-4	many	TRBV5-5	CASSQMNSEIQYF	TGTGCCAGCAGCCAGATGAACAGCGAGATTCAGTACTTC
TRBD2	TRBJ2-1	-	TRBV5-1	CASRGTSSHNEQFF	TGCGCCAGCAGAGGGACTAGCTCCCACAATGAGCAGTTCTTC
-	TRBJ2-7	few	TRBV30	CAWNSRDGAEQYF	TGTGCCTGGAACTCGAGGGACGGGGCCGAGCAGTACTTC
-	TRBJ2-1	-	TRBV30	CAWSPGSSGRGEQFF	TGTGCCTGGTCCCCTGGGAGTAGCGGCAGGGGTGAGCAGTTCTTC
-	TRBJ2-7	-	TRBV29-1	CSGGPSSYEQYF	TGCAGCGGGGGACCCTCCAGCTACGAGCAGTACTTC
-	TRBJ2-1	few	TRBV6-1	CASRTGSNRWSEQFF	TGTGCCAGCAGAACAGGTTCGAACAGGTGGTCCGAGCAGTTCTTC
TRBD2	TRBJ2-7	-	TRBV14	CASSRQLAGGREQYF	TGTGCCAGCAGCCGACAACTAGCGGGAGGACGCGAGCAGTACTTC
TRBD2	TRBJ2-3	few	TRBV12-5	CASGLVLAGGSDTQYF	TGTGCTAGTGGTTTGGTTCTAGCGGGAGGGTCAGATACGCAGTATTTT
-	TRBJ2-3	many	TRBV10-3	CAITASAGTDTQYF	TGTGCCATCACGGCTAGCGCGGGAACAGATACGCAGTATTTT
TRBD1	TRBJ1-2	-	TRBV12-3/TRBV12-4	CASSRTGAYGYTF	TGTGCCAGCAGTAGGACAGGGGCCTACGGCTACACCTTC
TRBD1	TRBJ2-7	-	TRBV28	CASSLTGTGVEQYF	TGTGCCAGCAGTCTGACGGGGACAGGGGTCGAGCAGTACTTC
-	TRBJ1-4	few	TRBV7-2	CASSSNGDGEKLFF	TGTGCCAGCAGCTCCAACGGGGATGGTGAAAAACTGTTTTTT
-	TRBJ2-7	many	TRBV9	CASSPTPVGRSYEQYF	TGTGCCAGCAGCCCAACACCGGTCGGGCGGTCCTACGAGCAGTACTTC
-	TRBJ2-1	many	TRBV6-4	CASSEGAYNEQFF	TGTGCCAGCAGTGAAGGGGCTTACAATGAGCAGTTCTTC
TRBD1	TRBJ1-2	few	TRBV25-1	CASSANRGRVDGYTF	TGTGCCAGCAGTGCAAACAGGGGGCGCGTCGATGGCTACACCTTC
TRBD1	TRBJ2-7	few	TRBV3-1	CASSQASRQGAYEQYF	TGTGCCAGCAGCCAAGCCAGTAGACAGGGCGCGTACGAGCAGTACTTC
-	TRBJ2-2	many	TRBV29-1	CSVGLVRNTGELFF	TGCAGCGTTGGGTTAGTTCGGAACACCGGGGAGCTGTTTTTT
-	TRBJ1-2	few	TRBV4-2	CASSSNRDLGYTF	TGTGCCAGCAGCTCTAACAGGGATCTTGGCTACACCTTC
-	TRBJ2-7	-	TRBV5-5	CASSWRGPNYEQYF	TGTGCCAGCAGCTGGAGGGGACCAAACTACGAGCAGTACTTC
TRBD2	TRBJ2-1	few	TRBV4-1	CASSQVPGSERGLENEQFF	TGCGCCAGCAGCCAAGTACCGGGGTCCGAGAGGGGACTAGAGAATGAGCAGTTCTTC
-	TRBJ2-3	many	TRBV5-1	CASSFSSGSGDTQYF	TGCGCCAGCAGCTTTTCCAGCGGCTCGGGAGATACGCAGTATTTT
-	TRBJ2-2	many	TRBV12-3/TRBV12-4	CASSLGGNTGELFF	TGTGCCAGCAGTTTGGGAGGGAACACCGGGGAGCTGTTTTTT